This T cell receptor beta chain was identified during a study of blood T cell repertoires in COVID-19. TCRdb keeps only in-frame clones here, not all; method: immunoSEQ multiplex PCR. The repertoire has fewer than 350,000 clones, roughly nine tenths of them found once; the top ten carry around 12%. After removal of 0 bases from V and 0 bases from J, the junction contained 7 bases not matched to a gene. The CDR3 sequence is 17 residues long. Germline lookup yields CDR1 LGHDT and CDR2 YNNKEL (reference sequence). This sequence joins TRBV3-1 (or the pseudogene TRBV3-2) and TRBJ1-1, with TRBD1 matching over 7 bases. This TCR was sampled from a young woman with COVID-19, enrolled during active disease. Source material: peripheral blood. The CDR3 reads CASSQDVGTVLNTEAFF. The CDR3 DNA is TGTGCCAGCAGCCAAGACGTTGGGACAGTTTTGAACACTGAAGCTTTCTTT.